The T cell receptor beta chain under discussion was sequenced for a study of CD8+ T cells in alopecia areata. The treatment: oral pan-JAK inhibitor, 5-10 mg twice daily. Lesional scalp tissue (obtained by punch biopsy) and peripheral blood were collected from alopecia areata patients. Trimming took off 4 bases at V and 6 bases at J, with 14 bases between the two ends. From germline, CDR1 is LNHNV and CDR2 YYDKDF (reference sequence). This CDR3 comprises 14 residues. This clone was seen a few times. Following RNA extraction, reverse transcription yielded cDNA that acted as the sequencing template. Produced via immunoSEQ multiplex PCR; TCRdb's table is partial and in-frame only. Among 200,000 or so clones listed, 40% to 55% were seen once.

The chain has TRBV15 and TRBJ2-3; D unresolved. The material sequenced was CD4+ T cells sorted from blood, taken between weeks 36 and 40, from a patient treated with tofacitinib. This receptor was taken from a human donor with alopecia areata. The CDR3 DNA is TGTGCCACCAGCAAAGGACCCATACTCGATACGCAGTATTTT. Amino acids: CATSKGPILDTQYF.